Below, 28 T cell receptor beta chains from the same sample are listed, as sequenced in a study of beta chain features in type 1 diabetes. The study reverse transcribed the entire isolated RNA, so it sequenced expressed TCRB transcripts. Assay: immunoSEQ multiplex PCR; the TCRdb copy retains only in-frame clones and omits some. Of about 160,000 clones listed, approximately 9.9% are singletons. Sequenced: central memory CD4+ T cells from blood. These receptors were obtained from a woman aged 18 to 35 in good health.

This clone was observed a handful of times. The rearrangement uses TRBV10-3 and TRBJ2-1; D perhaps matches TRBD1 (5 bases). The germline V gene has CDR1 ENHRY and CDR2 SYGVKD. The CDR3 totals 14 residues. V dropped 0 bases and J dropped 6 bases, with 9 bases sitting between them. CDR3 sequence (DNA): TGTGCCATCAGTGAGTCCAGACAGTCCAATGAGCAGTTCTTC. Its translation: CAISESRQSNEQFF.

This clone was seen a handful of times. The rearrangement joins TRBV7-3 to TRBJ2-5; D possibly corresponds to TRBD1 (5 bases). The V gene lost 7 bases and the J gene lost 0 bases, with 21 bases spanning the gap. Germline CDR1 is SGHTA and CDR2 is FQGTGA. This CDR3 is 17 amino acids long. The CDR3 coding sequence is TGTGCCAGCATTATTGGCCATTGTGGGGCCGACCAAGAGACCCAGTACTTC. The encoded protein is CASIIGHCGADQETQYF.

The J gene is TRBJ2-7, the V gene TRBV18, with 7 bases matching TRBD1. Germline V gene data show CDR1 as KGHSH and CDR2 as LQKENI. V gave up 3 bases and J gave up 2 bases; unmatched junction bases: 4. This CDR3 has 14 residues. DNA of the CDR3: TGTGCCAGCTCACCGGGGACAGCGCCCTACGAGCAGTACTTC. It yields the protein CASSPGTAPYEQYF.

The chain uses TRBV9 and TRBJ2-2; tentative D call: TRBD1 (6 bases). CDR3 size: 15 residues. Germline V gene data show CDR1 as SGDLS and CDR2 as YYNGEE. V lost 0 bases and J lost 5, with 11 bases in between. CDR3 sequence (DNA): TGTGCCAGCAGCGTAGGCAGGGGTTGGACCGGGGAGCTGTTTTTT. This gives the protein CASSVGRGWTGELFF.

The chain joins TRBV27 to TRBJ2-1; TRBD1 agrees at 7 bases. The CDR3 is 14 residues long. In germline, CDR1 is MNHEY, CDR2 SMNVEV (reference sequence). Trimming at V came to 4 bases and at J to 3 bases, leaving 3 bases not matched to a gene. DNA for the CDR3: TGTGCCAGCAGTTCACAGGGGTACTACAATGAGCAGTTCTTC. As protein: CASSSQGYYNEQFF.

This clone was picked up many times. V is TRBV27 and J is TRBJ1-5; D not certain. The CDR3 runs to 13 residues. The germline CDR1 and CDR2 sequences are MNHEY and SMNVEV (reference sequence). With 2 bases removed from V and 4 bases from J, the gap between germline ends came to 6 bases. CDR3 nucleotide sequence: TGTGCCAGCAGTTTACTGGCAAATCAGCCCCAGCATTTT. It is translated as CASSLLANQPQHF.

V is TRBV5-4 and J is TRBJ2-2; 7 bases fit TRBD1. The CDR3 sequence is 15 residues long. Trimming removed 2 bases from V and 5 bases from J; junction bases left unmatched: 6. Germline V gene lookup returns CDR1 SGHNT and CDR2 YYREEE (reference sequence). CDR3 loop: CASSLRDRLTGELFF. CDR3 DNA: TGTGCCAGCAGCTTACGGGACAGATTAACCGGGGAGCTGTTTTTT.

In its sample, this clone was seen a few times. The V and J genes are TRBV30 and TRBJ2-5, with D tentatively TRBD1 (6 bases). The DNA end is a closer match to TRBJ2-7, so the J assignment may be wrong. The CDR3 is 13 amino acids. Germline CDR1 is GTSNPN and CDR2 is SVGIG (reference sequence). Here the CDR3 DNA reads TGTGCCTGGAGGGACAGCGGAATGGGCGAGCAGTACTTC. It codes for CAWRDSGMGEQYF.

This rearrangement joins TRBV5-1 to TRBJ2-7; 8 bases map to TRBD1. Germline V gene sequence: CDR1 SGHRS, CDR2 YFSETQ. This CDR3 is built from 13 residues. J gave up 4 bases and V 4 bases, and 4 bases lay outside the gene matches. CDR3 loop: CASSTGTGYEQYF. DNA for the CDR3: TGCGCCAGCAGCACAGGGACAGGATACGAGCAGTACTTC.

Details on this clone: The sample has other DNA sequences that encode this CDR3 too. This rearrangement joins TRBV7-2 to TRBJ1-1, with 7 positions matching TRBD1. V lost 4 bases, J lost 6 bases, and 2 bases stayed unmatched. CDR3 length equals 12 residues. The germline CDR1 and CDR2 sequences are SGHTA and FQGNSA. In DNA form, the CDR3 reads TGTGCCAGCAGCTCCCAGGGGGCTGAAGCTTTCTTT. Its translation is CASSSQGAEAFF.

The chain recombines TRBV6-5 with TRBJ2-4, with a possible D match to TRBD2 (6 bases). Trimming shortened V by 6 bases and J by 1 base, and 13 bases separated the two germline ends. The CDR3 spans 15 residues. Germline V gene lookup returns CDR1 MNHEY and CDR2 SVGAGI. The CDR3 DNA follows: TGTGCCAGCAGCGAGGTTGGAGGGGCCAAAAACATTCAGTACTTC. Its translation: CASSEVGGAKNIQYF.

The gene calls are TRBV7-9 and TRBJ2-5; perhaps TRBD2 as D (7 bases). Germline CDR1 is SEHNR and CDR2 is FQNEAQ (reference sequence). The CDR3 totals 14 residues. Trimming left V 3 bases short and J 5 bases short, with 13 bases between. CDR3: CASSLRGQRETQYF. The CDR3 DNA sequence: TGTGCCAGCAGCTTGCGGGGGCAGAGGGAGACCCAGTACTTC.

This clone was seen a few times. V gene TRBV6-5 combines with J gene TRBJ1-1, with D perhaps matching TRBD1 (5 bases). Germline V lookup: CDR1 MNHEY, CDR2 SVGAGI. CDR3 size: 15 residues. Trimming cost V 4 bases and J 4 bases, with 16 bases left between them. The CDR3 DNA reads TGTGCCAGCAGTTCACAAGTCAGGGAGGGCACTGAAGCTTTCTTT. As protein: CASSSQVREGTEAFF.

The CDR3: CASSYLGSTGELFF. CDR3 in DNA: TGTGCCAGCAGTTATCTCGGGTCCACCGGGGAGCTGTTTTTT. The chain has TRBV2 and TRBJ2-2; D unclear. Germline CDR1 is SNHLY and CDR2 is FYNNEI. Trimming left V 5 bases short and J 4 bases short, with 11 bases between. This CDR3 comprises 14 residues.

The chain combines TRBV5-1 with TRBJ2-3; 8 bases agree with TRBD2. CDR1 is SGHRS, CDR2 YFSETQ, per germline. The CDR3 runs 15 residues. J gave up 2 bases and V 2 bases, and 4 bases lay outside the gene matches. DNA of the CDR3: TGCGCCAGCAGCTTAGCGGGAGCCCTCACAGATACGCAGTATTTT. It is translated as CASSLAGALTDTQYF.

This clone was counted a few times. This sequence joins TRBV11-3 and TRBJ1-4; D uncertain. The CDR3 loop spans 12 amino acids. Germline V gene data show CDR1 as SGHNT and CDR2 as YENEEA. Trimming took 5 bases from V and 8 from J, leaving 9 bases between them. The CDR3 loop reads CASSAAREKLFF. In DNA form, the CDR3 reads TGTGCCAGCAGCGCCGCGCGGGAAAAACTGTTTTTT.

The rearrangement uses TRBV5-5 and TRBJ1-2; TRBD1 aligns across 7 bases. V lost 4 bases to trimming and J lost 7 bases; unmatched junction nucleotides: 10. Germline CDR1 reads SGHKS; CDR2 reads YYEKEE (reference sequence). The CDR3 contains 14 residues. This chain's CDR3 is CASSVGQSDFGYTF. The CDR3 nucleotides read TGTGCCAGCAGCGTGGGACAGTCAGATTTTGGCTACACCTTC.

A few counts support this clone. The CDR3 DNA reads TGTGCCTTTTTTCCCCCCTTCGGGAGGGCCGCCGAGACCCAGTACTTC. This sequence encodes CAFFPPFGRAAETQYF. The chain recombines TRBV30 with TRBJ2-5, with 8 bases identical to TRBD2. J gave up 5 bases and V 7 bases, and 18 bases lay outside the gene matches. Germline V CDR1 and CDR2: GTSNPN, SVGIG (reference sequence). This CDR3 has 16 amino acids.

Written as DNA, the CDR3 is TGTGCCAGCTCACCCCCAGCGGGGGACAATGAGCAGTTCTTC. It codes for CASSPPAGDNEQFF. The chain carries TRBV18 and TRBJ2-1; TRBD2 matches at 8 bases. Germline V CDR1 and CDR2: KGHSH, LQKENI. The ends lost 3 bases at V and 5 bases at J; junction bases unmatched: 3. This CDR3 region has 14 residues.

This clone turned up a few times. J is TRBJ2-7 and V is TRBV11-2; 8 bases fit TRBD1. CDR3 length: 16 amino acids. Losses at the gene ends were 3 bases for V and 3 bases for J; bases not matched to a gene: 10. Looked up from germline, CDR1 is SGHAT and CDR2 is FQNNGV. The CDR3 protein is CASSFPPDREDYEQYF. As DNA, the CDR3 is TGTGCCAGCAGCTTCCCGCCGGACAGGGAAGACTACGAGCAGTACTTC.

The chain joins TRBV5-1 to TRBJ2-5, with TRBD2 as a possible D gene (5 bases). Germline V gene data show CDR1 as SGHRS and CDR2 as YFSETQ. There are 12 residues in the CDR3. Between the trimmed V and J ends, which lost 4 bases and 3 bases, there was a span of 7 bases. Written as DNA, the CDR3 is TGCGCCAGCAGCCTCGGGGAAGAGACCCAGTACTTC. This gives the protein CASSLGEETQYF.

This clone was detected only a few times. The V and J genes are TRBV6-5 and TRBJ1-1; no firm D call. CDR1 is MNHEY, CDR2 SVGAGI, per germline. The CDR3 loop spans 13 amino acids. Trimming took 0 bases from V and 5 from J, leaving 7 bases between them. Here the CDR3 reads CASSYSEATEAFF. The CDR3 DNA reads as TGTGCCAGCAGTTACTCGGAGGCTACTGAAGCTTTCTTT.

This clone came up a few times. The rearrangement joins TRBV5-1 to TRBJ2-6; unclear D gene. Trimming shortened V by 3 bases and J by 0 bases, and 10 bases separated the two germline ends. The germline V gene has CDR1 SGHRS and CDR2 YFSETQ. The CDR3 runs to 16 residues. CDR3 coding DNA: TGCGCCAGCAGCTCATACCCGGGCTCTGGGGCCAACGTCCTGACTTTC. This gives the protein CASSSYPGSGANVLTF. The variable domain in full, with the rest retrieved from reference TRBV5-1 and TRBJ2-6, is KAGVTQTPRYLIKTRGQQVTLSCSPISGHRSVSWYQQTPGQGLQFLFEYFSETQRNKGNFPGRFSGRQFSNSRSEMNVSTLELGDSALYLCASSSYPGSGANVLTFGAGSRLTVL.

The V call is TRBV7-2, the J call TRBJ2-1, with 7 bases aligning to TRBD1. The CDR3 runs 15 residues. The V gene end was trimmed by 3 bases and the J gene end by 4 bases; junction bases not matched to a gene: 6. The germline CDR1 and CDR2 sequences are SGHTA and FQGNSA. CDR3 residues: CASSFPGQVYNEQFF. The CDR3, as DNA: TGTGCCAGCAGCTTTCCAGGACAGGTTTACAATGAGCAGTTCTTC.

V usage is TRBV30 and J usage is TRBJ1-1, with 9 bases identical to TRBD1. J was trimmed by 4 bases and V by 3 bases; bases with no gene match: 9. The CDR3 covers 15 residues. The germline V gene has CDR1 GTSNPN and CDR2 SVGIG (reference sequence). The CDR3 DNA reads TGTGCCTGGAGGGCCGGGACAGGGTGGGGCACTGAAGCTTTCTTT. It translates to CAWRAGTGWGTEAFF.

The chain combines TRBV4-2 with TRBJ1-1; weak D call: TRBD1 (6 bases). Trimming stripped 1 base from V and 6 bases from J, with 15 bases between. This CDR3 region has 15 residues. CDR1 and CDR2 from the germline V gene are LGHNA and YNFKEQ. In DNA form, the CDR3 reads TGTGCCAGCAGCCAAGCTGAGGGGGGGTTCCCTGAAGCTTTCTTT. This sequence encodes CASSQAEGGFPEAFF.

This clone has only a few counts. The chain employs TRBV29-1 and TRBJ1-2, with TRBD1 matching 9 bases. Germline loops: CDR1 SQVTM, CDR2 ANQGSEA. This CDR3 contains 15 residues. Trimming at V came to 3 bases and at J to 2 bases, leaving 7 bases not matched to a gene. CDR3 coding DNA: TGCAGCGTTGATTTTACAGGGGGCGCAAACTATGGCTACACCTTC. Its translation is CSVDFTGGANYGYTF.

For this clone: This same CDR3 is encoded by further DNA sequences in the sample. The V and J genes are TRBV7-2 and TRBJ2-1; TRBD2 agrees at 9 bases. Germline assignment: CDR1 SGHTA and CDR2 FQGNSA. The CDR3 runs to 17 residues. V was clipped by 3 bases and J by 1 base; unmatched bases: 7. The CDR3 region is CASSLWGTSGSYNEQFF. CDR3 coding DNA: TGTGCCAGCAGCTTGTGGGGAACTAGCGGGTCCTACAATGAGCAGTTCTTC.